This TCR beta chain was recorded in a study of beta chain features in type 1 diabetes. Regarding the study as a whole: At VDJ recombination sites, type 1 diabetes patients had fewer insertions and more deleted nucleotides. Moderate yet significant TCRB CDR3 shortening was seen in Type 1 diabetes patients in all four CD4+ subsets.

Of the isolated RNA, all was reverse transcribed, and so the sequenced material was expressed TCRB transcripts. Assay: immunoSEQ multiplex PCR; the TCRdb copy retains only in-frame clones and omits some. The data hold about 160,000 clones, with about 9.4% observed a single time. A note on this clone: Its antigen is as yet unknown.

Germline V CDR1 and CDR2: MDHEN, SYDVKM. V lost 1 base, J lost 1 base, and 8 bases lay in between. The CDR3 is 15 residues long. The origin of this receptor is a man aged 25-45 years with type 1 diabetes. Sequencing was performed on central memory CD4+ T cells from blood. The V call is TRBV28, the J call TRBJ1-5; D unresolved. CDR3 in DNA: TGTGCCAGCAGTTTATACGTACTAAGCAATCAGCCCCAGCATTTT. Translated: CASSLYVLSNQPQHF.